This passage covers 24 T cell receptor beta chains from one sample sequenced in a study of T cells after yellow fever vaccination. TCRdb reanalysed the 5' RACE reads using MiXCR and keeps one entry per CDR3 protein. Of 510,000 or so distinct CDR3 sequences listed, over 15% are singletons. The sample here was PBMCs, taken 15 days after the yellow fever booster vaccination. All receptors derive from a man aged 25 to 40 who received the YFV17D yellow fever vaccine.

This clonotype occurred a few times. The V gene is TRBV19, the J gene TRBJ2-6; D unclear. This CDR3 comprises 13 residues. The V end was cut by 8 bases, the J end by 0 bases, with 5 bases between. The germline CDR1 and CDR2 sequences are LNHDA and SQIVND (reference sequence). As DNA, the CDR3 is TGTGCCAGTGTAGGCTCTGGGGCCAACGTCCTGACTTTC. Translating gives CASVGSGANVLTF. Full variable domain (remainder filled in from reference TRBV19 and TRBJ2-6): DGGITQSPKYLFRKEGQNVTLSCEQNLNHDAMYWYRQDPGQGLRLIYYSQIVNDFQKGDIAEGYSVSREKKESFPLTVTSAQKNPTAFYLCASVGSGANVLTFGAGSRLTVL.

The DNA for the CDR3 is TGCAGTGCTAGAGACCCGGGTACCAGTGTAAACACCATATATTTT. Its translation is CSARDPGTSVNTIYF. The V call is TRBV20-1, the J call TRBJ1-3, with no clear D. V was cut by 0 bases and J by 6 bases, with 15 bases left in between. The germline gives CDR1 DFQATT, CDR2 SNEGSKA (reference sequence). The CDR3 has 15 amino acids.

This chain joins TRBV5-5 and TRBJ2-1; possibly TRBD1 for D (5 bases). The CDR3 loop spans 13 amino acids. Germline values: CDR1 SGHKS, CDR2 YYEKEE (reference sequence). V dropped 4 bases and J dropped 6 bases, with 11 bases sitting between them. The CDR3 loop is CASSGQGFNEQFF. The CDR3 coding sequence is TGTGCCAGCAGCGGGCAGGGTTTCAATGAGCAGTTCTTC.

This chain uses TRBV12-3 or TRBV12-4 with TRBJ2-2, with TRBD2 identical over 8 bases. V lost 3 bases and J lost 7; bases outside the gene matches: 10. The CDR3 is 16 residues long. CDR3 bases: TGTGCCAGCAGTTTTGGATTGACTAGCGATATCGGGGAGCTGTTTTTT. It translates to CASSFGLTSDIGELFF.

This chain uses TRBV12-3 or TRBV12-4 with TRBJ1-5; TRBD1 is a possible D gene (5 bases). V lost 5 bases to trimming and J lost 6 bases, with 14 bases between them. The CDR3 loop spans 14 amino acids. The CDR3 DNA reads as TGTGCCAGCAGTCGGACACTCACAGCTCAGCCCCAGCATTTT. Translation: CASSRTLTAQPQHF.

In its sample, this clonotype was seen a few times. The chain links TRBV28 to TRBJ2-1; 10 bases agree with TRBD1. After removal of 6 bases from V and 4 bases from J, the junction contained 6 bases not matched to a gene. The CDR3 spans 15 residues. Germline V CDR1 and CDR2: MDHEN, SYDVKM. The CDR3 DNA reads as TGTGCCAGCAGATTCCCGGGACAGGGGTACAATGAGCAGTTCTTC. This translates into CASRFPGQGYNEQFF.

The chain combines TRBV7-2 with TRBJ2-1, with 9 bases lining up with TRBD2. In germline, CDR1 is SGHTA, CDR2 FQGNSA. V lost 2 bases and J lost 1; bases outside the gene matches: 9. The CDR3 covers 18 residues. The CDR3 is CASSLSVPGLASYNEQFF. The CDR3, as DNA: TGTGCCAGCAGCTTATCGGTTCCCGGACTAGCGTCCTACAATGAGCAGTTCTTC. The complete variable domain, with remaining parts taken from reference TRBV7-2 and TRBJ2-1, reads GAGVSQSPSNKVTEKGKDVELRCDPISGHTALYWYRQSLGQGLEFLIYFQGNSAPDKSGLPSDRFSAERTGGSVSTLTIQRTQQEDSAVYLCASSLSVPGLASYNEQFFGPGTRLTVL.

The chain uses TRBV20-1 and TRBJ2-7; no clear D. Germline V lookup: CDR1 DFQATT, CDR2 SNEGSKA (reference sequence). Trimming pared 5 bases from V and 4 bases from J, leaving 9 bases between. CDR3 length: 11 residues. CDR3 bases: TGCAGTGCTCCAGATGGATACGAGCAGTACTTC. Translating it yields CSAPDGYEQYF.

This clonotype showed up just a few times. V usage is TRBV7-9 and J usage is TRBJ1-6, with a possible D match to TRBD1 (5 bases). With 5 bases removed from V and 10 bases from J, the gap between germline ends came to 12 bases. Germline V lookup: CDR1 SEHNR, CDR2 FQNEAQ (reference sequence). The CDR3 totals 13 residues. CDR3 sequence reads: CASSLDGGSPLHF. In nucleotides, the CDR3 is TGTGCCAGCAGCCTTGACGGGGGATCACCCCTCCACTTT.

In its sample, this clonotype was seen many times. The chain recombines TRBV7-8 with TRBJ2-2; D ambiguous. V was shortened by 5 bases and J by 8 bases, with 9 bases between the two germline ends. Germline loops: CDR1 SGHVS, CDR2 FQNEAQ. CDR3 length equals 12 residues. The DNA of the CDR3 is TGTGCCAGCAGCCCAGTAACGGGGGAGCTGTTTTTT. Translation: CASSPVTGELFF.

The chain uses TRBV27 and TRBJ2-2; D is perhaps TRBD2 (5 bases). This CDR3 has 15 amino acids. The ends were cut back, 5 bases at V and 7 bases at J, with 17 bases in the middle. Looked up from germline, CDR1 is MNHEY and CDR2 is SMNVEV (reference sequence). The CDR3, as DNA: TGTGCCAGCAGTATCAGCGGAGGCGAAGGCGGGGAGCTGTTTTTT. Translated, it gives CASSISGGEGGELFF.

This clonotype has a count of ten or more. This chain links TRBV20-1 with TRBJ2-7; D call uncertain. The CDR3 extends over 12 amino acids. The V gene lost 5 bases and the J gene lost 3 bases, with 11 bases spanning the gap. The V gene's germline CDR1 is DFQATT and CDR2 SNEGSKA (reference sequence). The CDR3 nucleotides read TGCAGTGCTTCCCAAGGAATCTACGAGCAGTACTTC. Translated: CSASQGIYEQYF.

The V gene is TRBV7-2, the J gene TRBJ2-5, with D unclear. In germline, CDR1 is SGHTA, CDR2 FQGNSA. Deletions cut 8 bases from V and 1 base from J, with 11 bases between. This CDR3 is built from 13 residues. CDR3 nucleotides: TGTGCCAGCTCGAATTCTCGCCAAGAGACCCAGTACTTC. Translation: CASSNSRQETQYF.

A remark on this clonotype: One end of the junction fails to match germline, which may point to a read error. The rearrangement uses TRBV7-9 and TRBJ2-7, with unresolved D. This CDR3 is built from 12 residues. CDR1 and CDR2 (germline): SEHNR, FQNEAQ (reference sequence). CDR3 nucleotide sequence: TGTGACAGCAGCTCCGGGCTTGGATCGCAGTACTTC. This translates into CDSSSGLGSQYF. Based on the CDR3 plus reference TRBV7-9 and TRBJ2-7, the full variable domain is DTGVSQNPRHKITKRGQNVTFRCDPISEHNRLYWYRQTLGQGPEFLTYFQNEAQLEKSRLLSDRFSAERPKGSFSTLEIQRTEQGDSAMYLCDSSSGLGSQYFGPGTRLTVT.

In its sample, this clonotype was seen a few times. The genes are TRBV7-2 and TRBJ2-5; 8 bases match TRBD2. Germline loops: CDR1 SGHTA, CDR2 FQGNSA. This CDR3 has 16 amino acids. The J segment lost 4 bases and the V segment lost 0 bases, leaving 7 bases of the junction unmatched. In DNA, the CDR3 is TGTGCCAGCAGCTTAGCCGTGGGGCTAGCGGGAGAGACCCAGTACTTC. Translated, it gives CASSLAVGLAGETQYF.

This rearrangement joins TRBV7-9 to TRBJ2-5; no definite D call. This CDR3 comprises 14 residues. Trimming left V 2 bases short and J 2 bases short, with 9 bases between. Germline V gene lookup returns CDR1 SEHNR and CDR2 FQNEAQ (reference sequence). The DNA of the CDR3 is TGTGCCAGCAGCTTAATGGCTGGGCAAGAGACCCAGTACTTC. Protein sequence: CASSLMAGQETQYF.

This clonotype was recorded only once. The chain carries TRBV20-1 and TRBJ1-5; D ambiguous. Trimming took 0 bases from V and 9 from J, leaving 21 bases between them. The CDR3 runs to 16 residues. Germline-derived CDR1 and CDR2 are DFQATT and SNEGSKA (reference sequence). CDR3 nucleotides: TGCAGTGCTAGAGATCTAAGGTTCTCGAACGGTTGGCCCCAGCATTTT. This translates into CSARDLRFSNGWPQHF.

The rearrangement links TRBV7-9 to TRBJ2-1; D call uncertain. This CDR3 is built from 15 residues. Germline CDR1 SEHNR, CDR2 FQNEAQ (reference sequence). With 5 bases removed from V and 0 bases from J, the gap between germline ends came to 11 bases. The CDR3 loop reads CASSPMQSSYNEQFF. CDR3 nucleotides: TGTGCCAGCAGCCCCATGCAGAGCTCCTACAATGAGCAGTTCTTC.

This clonotype was picked up a small number of times. This chain links TRBV4-3 with TRBJ2-2, with a possible D match to TRBD2 (6 bases). V was cut by 4 bases and J by 7 bases, with 16 bases left in between. This CDR3 region has 15 residues. Germline V CDR1 and CDR2: LGHNA, YSLEER. The CDR3 DNA is TGCGCCAGCAGCCGCACTGGGCCGGGGGACGGGGAGCTGTTTTTT. Its protein is CASSRTGPGDGELFF.

The CDR3 sequence: CASSPMGRGEAFF. CDR3 bases: TGTGCCAGCAGCCCCATGGGTAGGGGTGAAGCTTTCTTT. The gene calls are TRBV5-4 and TRBJ1-1, with a tentative D call TRBD1 (5 bases). This CDR3 is 13 amino acids long. V lost 4 bases and J 7 bases, leaving 14 bases between the germline ends. Germline V lookup: CDR1 SGHNT, CDR2 YYREEE (reference sequence).

V is TRBV12-3 or TRBV12-4 and J is TRBJ2-6; D is unresolved. This CDR3 contains 16 residues. V lost 6 bases and J lost 0, with 12 bases in between. DNA of the CDR3: TGTGCCAGCAGCCGTGGACGAGGCTCTGGGGCCAACGTCCTGACTTTC. Translation gives CASSRGRGSGANVLTF.

Concerning this clonotype itself: At one end, the junction sequence differs from germline, possibly due to a read error. V is TRBV20-1 and J is TRBJ2-1; TRBD2 agrees at 16 bases. Looked up from germline, CDR1 is DFQATT and CDR2 is SNEGSKA (reference sequence). This CDR3 spans 16 amino acids. The DNA for the CDR3 is TGCTGTGCTAGAGGGACTAGCGGGAGGGCCAGGAATGAGCAGTTCTTC. It encodes CCARGTSGRARNEQFF.

This chain links TRBV5-1 with TRBJ2-5; 11 bases align to TRBD2. Germline lookup yields CDR1 SGHRS and CDR2 YFSETQ. V shed 4 bases, J shed 1 base, and the junction held 9 bases outside the gene matches. The CDR3 totals 17 residues. CDR3 DNA sequence: TGCGCCAGCAGCAGACTAGCGGGGCTTGCATCCCAAGAGACCCAGTACTTC. Translating it yields CASSRLAGLASQETQYF.

V is TRBV21-1 and J is TRBJ2-7; the tabulated D call, TRBD2, remains unverified against the DNA. TRBV21-1 is an annotated pseudogene. CDR3 length: 16 residues. CDR3 sequence: CASSKVEREGTNEQYF. The CDR3, as DNA: TGTGCCAGCAGCAAGGTGGAGCGGGAGGGTACCAACGAGCAGTACTTC.